Listed here are 15 T cell receptor beta chains from one sample, sequenced in a study of metastatic and nonmetastatic thyroid tumors. TCRdb redid the clone calls on the PCR reads using MiXCR. The top ten hold around two fifths of the sample, which has roughly 29,000 clones, more than 20% seen once. No patient had received any treatment before thyroid surgery. Sequencing was performed on blood. Source of these receptors: a female donor with papillary thyroid cancer or a benign thyroid nodule (not recorded which). Some clones in this sample may be carry-over from other donors' samples.

This clone was observed many times. The gene calls are TRBV5-4 and TRBJ1-4, with 9 bases aligning to TRBD1. This CDR3 is 15 amino acids long. CDR1 is SGHNT, CDR2 YYREEE, per germline (reference sequence). After removal of 3 bases from V and 7 bases from J, the junction contained 7 bases not matched to a gene. The CDR3 DNA reads as TGTGCCAGCAGCTCCCCCGGGACAGGGACTGAAAAACTGTTTTTT. Translation: CASSSPGTGTEKLFF.

The genes are TRBV7-8 and TRBJ2-7, with 7 bases fitting TRBD1. V lost 0 bases and J lost 4; bases outside the gene matches: 0. Germline V lookup: CDR1 SGHVS, CDR2 FQNEAQ. The CDR3 runs 13 residues. Here the CDR3 reads CASSLAGQYEQYF. CDR3 bases: TGTGCCAGCAGCTTAGCGGGACAGTACGAGCAGTACTTC.

This clone was found many times. A much bigger clone sits one base away, suggesting this may be a read error. At the DNA level, this CDR3 is encoded by other sequences in the same sample as well. The V and J genes are TRBV2 and TRBJ1-6, with 9 bases that match TRBD1. The CDR3 is 16 residues long. Per the germline V gene, CDR1 is SNHLY and CDR2 is FYNNEI. The DNA for the CDR3 is TGTGCCAGCAGTGTCTTGGGGACAGGGCTTAATTCACCCCCCCACTTT. Its translation is CASSVLGTGLNSPPHF.

V and J are TRBV11-2 and TRBJ2-1, with TRBD2 matching over 8 bases. The length of the CDR3 is 12 residues. The germline CDR1 and CDR2 sequences are SGHAT and FQNNGV. J gave up 12 bases and V 1 base, and 2 bases lay outside the gene matches. CDR3 coding DNA: TGTGCCAGCAGCTTAGTGAGCGGGGGGCAGTTCTTC. This gives the protein CASSLVSGGQFF.

This clone was picked up many times. Other DNA sequences in the sample encode the same CDR3. This chain links TRBV25-1 with TRBJ1-2; 9 nucleotides match TRBD1. Germline trimming cut 6 bases from V and 11 bases from J; bases unmatched to any gene: 13. The length of the CDR3 is 14 residues. Per the germline V gene, CDR1 is MGHDK and CDR2 is SYGVNS. CDR3: CASSGTGFVGGYTF. The CDR3 DNA is TGTGCCAGCAGCGGGACAGGGTTTGTCGGTGGTTACACCTTC.

This clone was recorded a few times. The chain couples TRBV7-3 to TRBJ2-3, with D perhaps being TRBD1 or TRBD2 (5 bases each). The V gene's germline CDR1 is SGHTA and CDR2 FQGTGA. This CDR3 region has 19 residues. Trimming took off 9 bases at V and 0 bases at J, with 28 bases between the two ends. This chain's CDR3 is CASSTIGVAGGSSTDTQYF. CDR3 DNA sequence: TGTGCCAGTAGCACGATCGGGGTAGCTGGGGGATCTAGCACAGATACGCAGTATTTT.

V gene TRBV3-1 combines with J gene TRBJ2-3; TRBD2 matches at 9 bases. Germline V gene sequence: CDR1 LGHDT, CDR2 YNNKEL (reference sequence). This CDR3 comprises 16 residues. With 5 bases clipped from V and 2 bases from J, the junction kept 8 bases outside the gene matches. The CDR3 sequence: CASSGTGGRATDTQYF. In nucleotides, the CDR3 is TGTGCCAGCAGCGGGACTGGCGGGAGGGCCACAGATACGCAGTATTTT.

In this sample, this clone turned up many times. A read error may explain this, as a much larger clone is one base away. The chain joins TRBV5-1 to TRBJ1-1; a possible D gene is TRBD1 (5 bases). The germline V gene has CDR1 SGHRS and CDR2 YFSETQ. This CDR3 is 15 amino acids long. Between the trimmed V and J ends, which lost 4 bases and 3 bases, there was a span of 16 bases. Written as DNA, the CDR3 is TGCGCCAGCAGCAATTGGGACGGGGGGGACACTGAAGCTTTCTTT. Its protein is CASSNWDGGDTEAFF.

To note about this clone: The conserved phenylalanine or tryptophan is not found at the CDR3 terminus, so this likely reflects a read error. It is unclear where the CDR3 begins or ends on the DNA, so no DNA is shown, and the CDR3 is as TCRdb lists it. The chain recombines TRBV5-1 with TRBJ2-1; whether TRBD2, the table's D call, matches the DNA was not checked. The CDR3 length is 15 residues, termini included. Germline V gives CDR1 SGHRS, CDR2 YFSETQ. The CDR3 sequence is CASSSLGTSDNEQLS.

This clone turned up a few times. A junction end diverges from the germline sequence, so it may reflect a read error. The rearrangement joins TRBV27 to TRBJ1-5; D unclear. Germline-derived CDR1 and CDR2 are MNHEY and SMNVEV (reference sequence). The CDR3 is 15 amino acids. The CDR3 loop is CASSLSSSGDQHQHF. CDR3 nucleotides: TGTGCCAGCAGTTTATCCAGTAGTGGAGATCAGCACCAGCATTTT.

The V gene is TRBV5-1, the J gene TRBJ1-2; no reliable D call. Germline CDR1 and CDR2: SGHRS and YFSETQ. Trimming cost V 2 bases and J 4 bases, with 9 bases left between them. This CDR3 is 13 amino acids long. CDR3 region: CASSFEKFYGYTF. CDR3 sequence (DNA): TGCGCCAGCAGCTTTGAGAAGTTCTATGGCTACACCTTC.

By share, this clone counts as medium-sized. As DNA, the CDR3 is TGTGCCAGCAGTGGAGACACCGGGGAGCTGTTTTTT. Encoded protein: CASSGDTGELFF. The chain links TRBV2 to TRBJ2-2, with D hard to call. V was trimmed by 4 bases and J by 3 bases, leaving 3 bases between them. Germline CDR1 is SNHLY and CDR2 is FYNNEI. The CDR3 consists of 12 residues.

Ten or more counts support this clone. CDR3 protein: CASSSLTGASTDTQYF. For the CDR3, the DNA is TGTGCCAGCAGTTCCCTAACCGGGGCCAGCACAGATACGCAGTATTTT. The rearrangement uses TRBV12-3 or TRBV12-4 and TRBJ2-3; either TRBD1 or TRBD2 may supply D (5 bases each). Trimming stripped 4 bases from V and 0 bases from J, with 14 bases between. The CDR3 runs 16 residues.

There are many counts of this clone. Other DNA variants within this sample encode the same CDR3. The gene calls are TRBV20-1 and TRBJ1-4, with D uncertain. Looked up from germline, CDR1 is DFQATT and CDR2 is SNEGSKA (reference sequence). This CDR3 has 12 residues. V was shortened by 7 bases and J by 6 bases, with 12 bases between the two germline ends. The CDR3 sequence: CSVRGHDEKLFF. As DNA, the CDR3 is TGCAGTGTACGGGGTCACGATGAAAAACTGTTTTTT.

This chain links TRBV11-3 with TRBJ2-7; 8 bases line up with TRBD1. CDR1 is SGHNT and CDR2 is YENEEA in the germline V gene. The CDR3 contains 13 residues. The V gene end was trimmed by 6 bases and the J gene end by 6 bases; junction bases not matched to a gene: 7. CDR3 sequence (DNA): TGTGCCAGCAGTCCGGACAGGGCGTCCGAGCAGTACTTC. It specifies CASSPDRASEQYF.